The TCR beta chain under discussion was sequenced for a study of T cell responses to AZD1222 COVID-19 vaccine. The repertoire was sequenced with immunoSEQ multiplex PCR; TCRdb's copy has only in-frame clones and lacks some. Seen here are about 110,000 clones, around 87% observed once, and the top ten hold roughly 4.3%. Between the trimmed V and J ends, which lost 6 bases and 3 bases, there was a span of 18 bases. This CDR3 contains 15 residues. From germline, CDR1 is SQVTM and CDR2 ANQGSEA. The TCR comes from an adult who received the AZD1222 COVID-19 vaccine. This rearrangement joins TRBV29-1 to TRBJ2-1, with D perhaps matching TRBD1 (6 bases). Sequenced material: peripheral blood, taken 28 days after the second AZD1222 dose. The CDR3: CSVKFRDTHYNEQFF. CDR3 DNA sequence: TGCAGCGTCAAATTCCGGGACACCCACTACAATGAGCAGTTCTTC.